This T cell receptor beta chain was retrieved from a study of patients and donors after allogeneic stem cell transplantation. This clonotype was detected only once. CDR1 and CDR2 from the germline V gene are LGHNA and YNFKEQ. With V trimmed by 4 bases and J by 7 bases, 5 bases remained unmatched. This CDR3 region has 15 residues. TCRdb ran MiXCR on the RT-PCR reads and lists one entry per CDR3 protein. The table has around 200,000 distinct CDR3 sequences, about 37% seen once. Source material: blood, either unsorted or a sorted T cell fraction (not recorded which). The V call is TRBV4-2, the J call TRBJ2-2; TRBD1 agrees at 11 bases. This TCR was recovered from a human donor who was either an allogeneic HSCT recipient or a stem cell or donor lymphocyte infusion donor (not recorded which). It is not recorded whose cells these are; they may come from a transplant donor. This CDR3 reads CASSLRTGGFGELFF. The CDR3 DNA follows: TGTGCCAGCAGCCTTCGGACAGGGGGCTTCGGGGAGCTGTTTTTT.